This TCR beta chain was captured by sequencing in a study of identical twins (dated by TCRdb to 2016 to 2017). With respect to the entire study: The study deep-sequenced TCR alpha and beta repertoires from monozygotic twins, unrelated adults of various ages and cord blood to test whether fetal clonotypes persist. Replicate twin experiments were performed at different times using different library preparation protocols to rule out contamination. Study-wide conclusions, independent of this receptor: Fewer insertions were carried by abundant cord blood beta clonotypes, a similar but weaker trend appeared in young adult naive repertoires, and no such trend appeared in memory repertoires. Invariant T cells such as MAIT and iNKT could partly confound zero-insertion analyses, though diverse VJ usage argued against this for most clonotypes. Compared with coincidental sharing between unrelated individuals, out-of-frame TCR alpha sequences shared between twins had an excess of sequences with low generation probability. Because the same donors could not be followed over many years, the conclusions relied on cross-sectional statistical analysis. The excess sharing between twins in beta out-of-frame sequences was weaker because fewer shared sequences reduced the signal-to-noise ratio. In monozygotic twins, recombination models systematically underestimated out-of-frame TCR alpha sharing, but the models matched the sharing seen between unrelated individuals.

Every donor in the study was a healthy Caucasian. This clonotype was recorded at least ten times. What this receptor recognizes is not known. No base quality information exists; no much larger clone differs at one position. Receptor amplification or capture employed 5' RACE. Sequenced on an Illumina HiSeq 2000. A universal primer binding site was added through template switching, and the final cDNA carried a unique molecular identifier so that TCR cDNA molecules could be counted accurately. Specific primers in the conserved constant-segment region were used to synthesize first-strand cDNA for the TCR alpha and beta chains. To control for contamination, every cDNA library was double barcoded, receiving both a SMART-Mk sample barcode and Illumina barcodes. TruSeq adapter sequences along with Illumina sample barcodes were introduced in two successive PCR steps. The Illumina HiSeq platform was used with custom primers to sequence TCR alpha and beta cDNA libraries. Per the authors' processing: Unique molecular identifiers were extracted from raw reads with MiGEC, and CDR3 positions were determined with MiXCR. Recombination models were inferred per individual with the repgenHMM and IGoR tools using an EM algorithm. Shared clonotype analysis was performed with the tcR package in R, normalizing sharing by the product of cloneset sizes. To study raw recombination without the effects of thymic and clonal selection, out-of-frame nonproductive sequences were analyzed. TCRdb passed the public sequencing reads through fastp at Q25 and MiXCR, retaining productive beta sequences. Every entry covers one CDR3 protein and lists the most common genes and DNA from its rows. These V and J calls derive from TCRdb rather than the authors' analysis. The sample table shows some 1,600,000 distinct CDR3 sequences, and around a third are seen once. Less than 0.35% of the sample is held by the ten biggest clonotypes.

The germline V gene (reference sequence) specifies SEHNR as CDR1 and FQNEAQ as CDR2. The CDR3 starts with the cysteine, ends with the phenylalanine, and has 12 residues. CDR3 DNA is the only sequence kept; it has 36 bases, read in frame from the first base. V is cut by 2 bases and J by 5 bases, and the space between the germline ends is 1 base. The TCR sequence derives from a newborn girl in good health. The rearrangement combines TRBV7-9 with TRBJ1-6, with no D gene named confidently. The sample taken for sequencing was cord blood. Here the CDR3 is given as CASSLNNSPLHF. In nucleotide form, the sequence is TGTGCCAGCAGCTTAAATAATTCACCCCTCCACTTT.